The rows below give T cell receptor beta chains drawn from one sample of a study of PD-L1 blockade in urothelial cancer. The data were produced by immunoSEQ multiplex PCR, yet TCRdb's version contains in-frame clones alone and is incomplete. This sample has roughly 87,000 clones, with 80% to 90% found just once. Here the sequenced sample was PBMCs, taken around atezolizumab (anti-PD-L1) treatment. The receptors shown here come from a woman older than 75 with urothelial cancer. Both conserved end residues are trimmed from each CDR3. The order of the fields is J gene, clone size, V gene, CDR3 length, CDR3 protein. Size tells how often a clone was seen (once, few, many) or the class of an expanded clone, and some rows leave it out.

j_gene: TRBJ2-2
abundance: .
v_gene: TRBV6-4
len: 13
CDR3aa: ASSGLAANTGELF

j_gene: TRBJ1-2
abundance: .
v_gene: TRBV9
len: 12
CDR3aa: ASSVVGEDYGYT

j_gene: TRBJ2-5
abundance: .
v_gene: TRBV7-6
len: 11
CDR3aa: ASSLMGQAAQY

j_gene: TRBJ1-2
abundance: .
v_gene: TRBV21-1
len: 17
CDR3aa: ASSKFLRTGGYLATGYT

j_gene: TRBJ1-4
abundance: .
v_gene: TRBV7-9
len: 13
CDR3aa: ASSPRDRGGEKLF

j_gene: TRBJ1-5
abundance: .
v_gene: TRBV29-1
len: 12
CDR3aa: STRPWANRRPQH

j_gene: TRBJ2-1
abundance: .
v_gene: TRBV6-6
len: 13
CDR3aa: ASNLAGNPRDEQF

j_gene: TRBJ2-2
abundance: .
v_gene: TRBV19
len: 13
CDR3aa: ASSSTSGYTGELF

j_gene: TRBJ2-1
abundance: .
v_gene: TRBV28
len: 9
CDR3aa: ASSLQGEQF

j_gene: TRBJ1-2
abundance: .
v_gene: TRBV14
len: 12
CDR3aa: ASSQNRVSWGYT

j_gene: TRBJ2-3
abundance: .
v_gene: TRBV5-1
len: 14
CDR3aa: ASTRRGGVDTDTQY

j_gene: TRBJ2-1
abundance: few
v_gene: TRBV2
len: 13
CDR3aa: ASSEVLAGENEQF

j_gene: TRBJ2-1
abundance: .
v_gene: TRBV10-3
len: 11
CDR3aa: AISESFPIEQF

j_gene: TRBJ1-5
abundance: .
v_gene: TRBV15
len: 13
CDR3aa: ATSRDPQGGLPQH

j_gene: TRBJ1-2
abundance: .
v_gene: TRBV6-5
len: 11
CDR3aa: ASSRRGVNGYT

j_gene: TRBJ2-7
abundance: .
v_gene: TRBV7-8
len: 13
CDR3aa: ASSLFSGSSYEQY

j_gene: TRBJ1-3
abundance: .
v_gene: TRBV30
len: 10
CDR3aa: AWDFGGNTIY

j_gene: TRBJ2-3
abundance: .
v_gene: TRBV6-6
len: 12
CDR3aa: ASKGEGSGDTQY

j_gene: TRBJ1-1
abundance: .
v_gene: TRBV20-1
len: 9
CDR3aa: SARDSTEAF

j_gene: TRBJ2-7
abundance: once
v_gene: TRBV19
len: 12
CDR3aa: ASSIDHRDYEQY

j_gene: TRBJ2-7
abundance: .
v_gene: TRBV19
len: 13
CDR3aa: ASSMPQGSSYEQY

j_gene: TRBJ2-7
abundance: once
v_gene: TRBV27
len: 12
CDR3aa: ASSLAGPSYEQY

j_gene: TRBJ2-7
abundance: .
v_gene: TRBV10-2
len: 10
CDR3aa: ASSDLVAEQY

j_gene: TRBJ1-1
abundance: once
v_gene: TRBV7-8
len: 12
CDR3aa: ASSLLAGNTEAF

j_gene: TRBJ2-4
abundance: .
v_gene: TRBV21-1
len: 17
CDR3aa: ASSARDRVGTKDQNIQY

j_gene: TRBJ1-4
abundance: .
v_gene: TRBV15
len: 13
CDR3aa: ATSREPGNNEKLF

j_gene: TRBJ2-7
abundance: few
v_gene: TRBV4-2
len: 16
CDR3aa: ASSQDHGTSGVSYEQY

j_gene: TRBJ1-1
abundance: .
v_gene: TRBV18
len: 14
CDR3aa: ASSPRTGGVGTEAF

j_gene: TRBJ2-7
abundance: .
v_gene: TRBV30
len: 15
CDR3aa: AWRRALESSGSYEQY

j_gene: TRBJ2-7
abundance: .
v_gene: TRBV5-4
len: 13
CDR3aa: ASSLAGTGGLEQY

j_gene: TRBJ1-1
abundance: once
v_gene: TRBV6-6
len: 13
CDR3aa: ASSYSLAAGAEAF

j_gene: TRBJ1-1
abundance: .
v_gene: TRBV19
len: 10
CDR3aa: ASSIQNTEAF

j_gene: TRBJ1-1
abundance: few
v_gene: TRBV30
len: 10
CDR3aa: AWNVVAGGAF

j_gene: TRBJ2-1
abundance: .
v_gene: TRBV27
len: 11
CDR3aa: ASSYSGGDEQF

j_gene: TRBJ1-5
abundance: .
v_gene: TRBV7-2
len: 13
CDR3aa: ASSSSTGGNQPQH

j_gene: TRBJ2-7
abundance: once
v_gene: TRBV9
len: 13
CDR3aa: ASSLGSGGYYEQY

j_gene: TRBJ2-2
abundance: .
v_gene: TRBV10-2
len: 11
CDR3aa: ASSVLSAGELF

j_gene: TRBJ1-2
abundance: .
v_gene: TRBV6-5
len: 12
CDR3aa: ASSLRGSNYGYT

j_gene: TRBJ2-3
abundance: .
v_gene: TRBV6-4
len: 12
CDR3aa: ASRLAGVSDTQY

j_gene: TRBJ2-6
abundance: .
v_gene: TRBV27
len: 14
CDR3aa: ASQGSLHSGANVLT